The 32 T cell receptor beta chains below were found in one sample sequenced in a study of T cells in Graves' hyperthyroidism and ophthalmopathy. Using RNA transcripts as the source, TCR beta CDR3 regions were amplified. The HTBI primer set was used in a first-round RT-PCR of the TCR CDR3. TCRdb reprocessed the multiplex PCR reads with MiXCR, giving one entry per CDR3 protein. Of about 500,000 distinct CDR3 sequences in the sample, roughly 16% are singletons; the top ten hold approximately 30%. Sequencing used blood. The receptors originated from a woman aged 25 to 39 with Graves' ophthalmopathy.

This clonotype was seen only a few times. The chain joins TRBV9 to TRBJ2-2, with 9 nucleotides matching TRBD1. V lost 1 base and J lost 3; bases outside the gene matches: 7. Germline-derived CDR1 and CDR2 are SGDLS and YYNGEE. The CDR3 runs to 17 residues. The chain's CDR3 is CASSVITGGADTGELFF. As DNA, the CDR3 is TGTGCCAGCAGCGTAATAACAGGGGGCGCCGACACCGGGGAGCTGTTTTTT.

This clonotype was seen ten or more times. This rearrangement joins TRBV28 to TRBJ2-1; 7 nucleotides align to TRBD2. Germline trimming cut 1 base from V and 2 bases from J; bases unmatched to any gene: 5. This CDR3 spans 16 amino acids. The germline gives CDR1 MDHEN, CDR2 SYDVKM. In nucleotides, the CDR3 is TGTGCCAGCAGTTTATATGCGGGAGTCACCTACAATGAGCAGTTCTTC. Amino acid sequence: CASSLYAGVTYNEQFF.

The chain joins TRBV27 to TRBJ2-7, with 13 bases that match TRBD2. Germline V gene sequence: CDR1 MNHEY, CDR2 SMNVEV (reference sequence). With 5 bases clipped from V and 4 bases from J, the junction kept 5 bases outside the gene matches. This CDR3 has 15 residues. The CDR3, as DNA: TGTGCCAGCAGTAGGACTAGCGGGAGAAATTACGAGCAGTACTTC. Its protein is CASSRTSGRNYEQYF.

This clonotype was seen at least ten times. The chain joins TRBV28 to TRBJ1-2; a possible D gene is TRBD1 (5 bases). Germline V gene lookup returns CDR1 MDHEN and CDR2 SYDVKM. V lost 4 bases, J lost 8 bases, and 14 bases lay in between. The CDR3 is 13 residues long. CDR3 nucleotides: TGTGCCAGCAGTTGGCAAGGGGTACGGGGCTACACCTTC. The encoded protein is CASSWQGVRGYTF.

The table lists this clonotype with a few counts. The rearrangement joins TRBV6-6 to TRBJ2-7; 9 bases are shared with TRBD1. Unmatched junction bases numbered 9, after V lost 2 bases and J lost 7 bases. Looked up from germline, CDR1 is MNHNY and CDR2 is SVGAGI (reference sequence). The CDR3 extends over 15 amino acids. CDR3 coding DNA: TGTGCCAGCAGTTACCCTGGACAGGGGCAAAGAGAGCAGTACTTC. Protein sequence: CASSYPGQGQREQYF.

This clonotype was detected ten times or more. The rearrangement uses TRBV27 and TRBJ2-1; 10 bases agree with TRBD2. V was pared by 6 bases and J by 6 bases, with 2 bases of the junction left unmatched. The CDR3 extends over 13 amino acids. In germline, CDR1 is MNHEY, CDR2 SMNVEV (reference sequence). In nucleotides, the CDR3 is TGTGCCAGCAGCTTAGCGGGAGGCAATGAGCAGTTCTTC. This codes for CASSLAGGNEQFF.

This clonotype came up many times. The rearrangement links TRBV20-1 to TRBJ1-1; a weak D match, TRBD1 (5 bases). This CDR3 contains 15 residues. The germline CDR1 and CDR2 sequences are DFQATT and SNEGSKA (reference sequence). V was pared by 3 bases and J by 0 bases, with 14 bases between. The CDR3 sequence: CSARTDGTLNTEAFF. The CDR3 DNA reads TGCAGTGCTAGGACAGACGGAACCTTGAACACTGAAGCTTTCTTT.

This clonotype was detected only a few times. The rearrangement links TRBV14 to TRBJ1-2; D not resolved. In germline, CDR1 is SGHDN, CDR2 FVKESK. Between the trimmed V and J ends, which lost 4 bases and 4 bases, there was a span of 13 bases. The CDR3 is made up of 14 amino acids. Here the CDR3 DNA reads TGTGCCAGCAGCCCCGGGCTCCACGGCTATGGCTACACCTTC. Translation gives CASSPGLHGYGYTF.

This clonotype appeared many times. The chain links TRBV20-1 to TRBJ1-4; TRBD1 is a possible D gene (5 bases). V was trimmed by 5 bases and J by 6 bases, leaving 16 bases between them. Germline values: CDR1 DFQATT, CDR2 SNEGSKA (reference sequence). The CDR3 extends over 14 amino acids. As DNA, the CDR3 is TGCAGTGCTGCGGCTTCGGGAGGGGATGAAAAACTGTTTTTT. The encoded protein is CSAAASGGDEKLFF.

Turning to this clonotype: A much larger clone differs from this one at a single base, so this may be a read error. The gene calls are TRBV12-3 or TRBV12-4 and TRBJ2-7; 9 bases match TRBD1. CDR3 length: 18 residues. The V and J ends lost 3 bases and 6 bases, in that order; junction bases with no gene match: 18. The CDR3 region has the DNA TGTGCCAGCAGTTTCGAGTTGGGCGGGACAGGGAGTAACTGCGAGCAGTACTTC. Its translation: CASSFELGGTGSNCEQYF.

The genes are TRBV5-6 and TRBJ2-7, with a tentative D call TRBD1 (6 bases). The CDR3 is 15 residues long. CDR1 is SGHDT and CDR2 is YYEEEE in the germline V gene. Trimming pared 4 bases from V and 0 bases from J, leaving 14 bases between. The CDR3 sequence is CASSKLRDNSYEQYF. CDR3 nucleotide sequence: TGTGCCAGCAGCAAACTTCGGGACAACTCCTACGAGCAGTACTTC.

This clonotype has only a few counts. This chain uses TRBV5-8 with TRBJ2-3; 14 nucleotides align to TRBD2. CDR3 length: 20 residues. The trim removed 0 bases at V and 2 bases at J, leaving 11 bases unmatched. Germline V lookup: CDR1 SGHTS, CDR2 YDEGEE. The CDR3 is CASSLAGTSGSGWNTDTQYF. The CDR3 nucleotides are TGTGCCAGCAGCTTGGCCGGGACTAGCGGGAGTGGCTGGAACACAGATACGCAGTATTTT.

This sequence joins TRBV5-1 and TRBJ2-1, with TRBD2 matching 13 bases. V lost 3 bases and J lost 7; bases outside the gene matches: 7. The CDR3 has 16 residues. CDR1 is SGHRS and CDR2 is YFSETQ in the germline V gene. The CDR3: CASSSRTSGSGNEQFF. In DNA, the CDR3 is TGCGCCAGCAGCTCCCGGACTAGCGGGAGCGGGAATGAGCAGTTCTTC.

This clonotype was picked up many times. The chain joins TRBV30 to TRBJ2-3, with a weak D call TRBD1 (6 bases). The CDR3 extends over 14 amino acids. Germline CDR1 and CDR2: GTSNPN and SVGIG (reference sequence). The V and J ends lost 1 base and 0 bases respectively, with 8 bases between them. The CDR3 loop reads CAWSGGQSTDTQYF. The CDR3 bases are TGTGCCTGGAGTGGGGGACAAAGCACAGATACGCAGTATTTT. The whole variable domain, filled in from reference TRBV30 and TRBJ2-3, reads SQTIHQWPATLVQPVGSPLSLECTVEGTSNPNLYWYRQAAGRGLQLLFYSVGIGQISSEVPQNLSASRPQDRQFILSSKKLLLSDSGFYLCAWSGGQSTDTQYFGPGTRLTVL.

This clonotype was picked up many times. The CDR3 loop reads CASSREGHETQYF. The CDR3, as DNA: TGTGCCAGCAGTCGGGAGGGCCATGAGACCCAGTACTTC. The rearrangement uses TRBV11-2 and TRBJ2-5; 8 bases map to TRBD2. Germline lookup yields CDR1 SGHAT and CDR2 FQNNGV. This CDR3 has 13 residues. Germline trimming cut 6 bases from V and 5 bases from J; bases unmatched to any gene: 5.

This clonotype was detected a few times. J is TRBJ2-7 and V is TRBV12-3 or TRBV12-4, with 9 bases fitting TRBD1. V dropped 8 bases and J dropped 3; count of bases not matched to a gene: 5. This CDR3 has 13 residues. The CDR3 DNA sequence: TGTGCCAGCGACGTGGGACAGGGCTACGAGCAGTACTTC. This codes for CASDVGQGYEQYF.

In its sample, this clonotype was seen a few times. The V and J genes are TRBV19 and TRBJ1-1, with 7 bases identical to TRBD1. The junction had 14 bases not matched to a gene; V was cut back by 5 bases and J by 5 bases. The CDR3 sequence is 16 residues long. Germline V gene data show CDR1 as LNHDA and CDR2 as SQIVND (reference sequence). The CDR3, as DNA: TGTGCCAGTAGTCCACACCTGACAGGGAAAAGTACTGAAGCTTTCTTT. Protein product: CASSPHLTGKSTEAFF. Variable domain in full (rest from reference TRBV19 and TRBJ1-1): DGGITQSPKYLFRKEGQNVTLSCEQNLNHDAMYWYRQDPGQGLRLIYYSQIVNDFQKGDIAEGYSVSREKKESFPLTVTSAQKNPTAFYLCASSPHLTGKSTEAFFGQGTRLTVV.

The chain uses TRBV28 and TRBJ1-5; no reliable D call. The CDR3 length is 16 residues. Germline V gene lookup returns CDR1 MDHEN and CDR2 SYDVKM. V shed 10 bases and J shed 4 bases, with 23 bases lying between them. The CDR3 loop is CATIRPTAAINQPQHF. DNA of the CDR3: TGTGCCACCATCCGGCCAACGGCGGCGATAAATCAGCCCCAGCATTTT.

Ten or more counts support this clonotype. CDR3 nucleotides: TGTGCCAGCAGCGTAGTATCCCAAGAGACCCAGTACTTC. Its translation: CASSVVSQETQYF. This chain links TRBV9 with TRBJ2-5, with D uncertain. Germline V gene lookup returns CDR1 SGDLS and CDR2 YYNGEE. Trimming pared 0 bases from V and 1 base from J, leaving 4 bases between. The CDR3 contains 13 residues.

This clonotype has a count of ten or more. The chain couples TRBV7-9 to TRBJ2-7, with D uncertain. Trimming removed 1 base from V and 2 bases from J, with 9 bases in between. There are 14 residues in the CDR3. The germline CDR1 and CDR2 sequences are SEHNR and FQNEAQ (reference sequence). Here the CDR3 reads CASSLETATYEQYF. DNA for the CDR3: TGTGCCAGCAGCTTAGAGACTGCCACCTACGAGCAGTACTTC.

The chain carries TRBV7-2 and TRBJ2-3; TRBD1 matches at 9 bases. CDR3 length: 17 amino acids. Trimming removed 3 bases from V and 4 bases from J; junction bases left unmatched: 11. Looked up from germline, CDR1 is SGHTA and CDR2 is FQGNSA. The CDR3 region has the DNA TGTGCCAGCAGCTTTCTGGCCGGGACAGGGTGGGCAGATACGCAGTATTTT. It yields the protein CASSFLAGTGWADTQYF.

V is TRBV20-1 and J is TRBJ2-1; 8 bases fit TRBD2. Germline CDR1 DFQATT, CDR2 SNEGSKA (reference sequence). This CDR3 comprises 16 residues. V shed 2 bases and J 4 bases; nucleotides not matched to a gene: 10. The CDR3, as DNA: TGCAGTGCTAGAACCCCGGGGGGGCCAGGATACAATGAGCAGTTCTTC. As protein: CSARTPGGPGYNEQFF.

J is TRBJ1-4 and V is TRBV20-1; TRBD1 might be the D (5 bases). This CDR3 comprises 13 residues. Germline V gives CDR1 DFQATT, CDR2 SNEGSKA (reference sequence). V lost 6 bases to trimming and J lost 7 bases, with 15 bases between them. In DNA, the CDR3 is TGCAGTGCCAATAGGGGTTCGGGTGAAAAACTGTTTTTT. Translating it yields CSANRGSGEKLFF.

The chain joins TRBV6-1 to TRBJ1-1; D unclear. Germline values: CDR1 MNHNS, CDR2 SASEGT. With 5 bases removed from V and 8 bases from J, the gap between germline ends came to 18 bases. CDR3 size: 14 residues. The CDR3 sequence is CASSPPGPRREAFF. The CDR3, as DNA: TGTGCCAGCAGTCCTCCGGGTCCTCGGAGGGAAGCTTTCTTT.

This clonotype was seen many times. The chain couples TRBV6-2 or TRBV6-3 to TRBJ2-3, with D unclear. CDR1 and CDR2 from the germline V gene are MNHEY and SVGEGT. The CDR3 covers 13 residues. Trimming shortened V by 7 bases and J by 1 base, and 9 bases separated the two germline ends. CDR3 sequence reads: CASKVDGTDTQYF. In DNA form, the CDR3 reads TGTGCCAGCAAGGTGGACGGCACAGATACGCAGTATTTT.

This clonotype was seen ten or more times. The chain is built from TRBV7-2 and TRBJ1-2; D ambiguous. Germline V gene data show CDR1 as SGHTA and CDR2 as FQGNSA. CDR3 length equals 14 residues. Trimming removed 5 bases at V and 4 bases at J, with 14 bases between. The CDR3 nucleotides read TGTGCCAGCAGCATATCGGACGGTCTCTATGGCTACACCTTC. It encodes CASSISDGLYGYTF.

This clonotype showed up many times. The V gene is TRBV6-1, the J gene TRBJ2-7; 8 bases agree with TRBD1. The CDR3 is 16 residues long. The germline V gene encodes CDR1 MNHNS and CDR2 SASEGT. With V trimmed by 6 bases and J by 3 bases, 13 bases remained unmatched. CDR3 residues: CASRERTGSKFYEQYF. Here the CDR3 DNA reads TGTGCCAGCAGGGAACGGACAGGGAGCAAATTCTACGAGCAGTACTTC.

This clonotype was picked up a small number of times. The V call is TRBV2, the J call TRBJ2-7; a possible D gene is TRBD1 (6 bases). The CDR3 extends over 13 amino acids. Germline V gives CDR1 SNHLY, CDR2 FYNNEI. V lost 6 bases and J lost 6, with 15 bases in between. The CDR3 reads CASSGNREREQYF. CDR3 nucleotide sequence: TGTGCCAGCAGCGGTAACAGGGAGCGCGAGCAGTACTTC. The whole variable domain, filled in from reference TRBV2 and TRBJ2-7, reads EPEVTQTPSHQVTQMGQEVILRCVPISNHLYFYWYRQILGQKVEFLVSFYNNEISEKSEIFDDQFSVERPDGSNFTLKIRSTKLEDSAMYFCASSGNREREQYFGPGTRLTVT.

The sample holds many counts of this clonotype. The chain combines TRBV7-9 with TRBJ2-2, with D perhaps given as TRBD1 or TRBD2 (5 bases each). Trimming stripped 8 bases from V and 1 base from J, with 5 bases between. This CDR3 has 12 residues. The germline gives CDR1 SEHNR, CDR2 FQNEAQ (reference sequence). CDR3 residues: CASGGNTGELFF. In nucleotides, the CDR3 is TGTGCCAGCGGGGGGAACACCGGGGAGCTGTTTTTT.

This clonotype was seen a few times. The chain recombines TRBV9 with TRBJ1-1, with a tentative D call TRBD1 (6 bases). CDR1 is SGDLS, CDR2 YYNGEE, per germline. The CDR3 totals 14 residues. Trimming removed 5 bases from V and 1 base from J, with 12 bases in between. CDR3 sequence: CASSSGAGNTEAFF. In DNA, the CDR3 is TGTGCCAGCAGTTCGGGGGCGGGGAACACTGAAGCTTTCTTT.

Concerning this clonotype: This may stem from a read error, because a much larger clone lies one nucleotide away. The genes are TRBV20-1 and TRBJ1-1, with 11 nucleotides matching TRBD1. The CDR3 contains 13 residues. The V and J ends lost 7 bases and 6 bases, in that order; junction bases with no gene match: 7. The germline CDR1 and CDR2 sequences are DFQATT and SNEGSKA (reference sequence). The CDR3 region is CSGWTGGNAEAFF. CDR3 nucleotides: TGCAGTGGTTGGACAGGGGGCAACGCTGAAGCTTTCTTT.

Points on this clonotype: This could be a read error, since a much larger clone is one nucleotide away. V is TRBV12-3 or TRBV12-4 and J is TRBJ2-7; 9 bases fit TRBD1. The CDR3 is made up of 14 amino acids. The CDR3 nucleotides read TGTGCCAGCAGGACGGGACAGGGAACCTACGAGCAGTGCTTC. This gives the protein CASRTGQGTYEQCF.